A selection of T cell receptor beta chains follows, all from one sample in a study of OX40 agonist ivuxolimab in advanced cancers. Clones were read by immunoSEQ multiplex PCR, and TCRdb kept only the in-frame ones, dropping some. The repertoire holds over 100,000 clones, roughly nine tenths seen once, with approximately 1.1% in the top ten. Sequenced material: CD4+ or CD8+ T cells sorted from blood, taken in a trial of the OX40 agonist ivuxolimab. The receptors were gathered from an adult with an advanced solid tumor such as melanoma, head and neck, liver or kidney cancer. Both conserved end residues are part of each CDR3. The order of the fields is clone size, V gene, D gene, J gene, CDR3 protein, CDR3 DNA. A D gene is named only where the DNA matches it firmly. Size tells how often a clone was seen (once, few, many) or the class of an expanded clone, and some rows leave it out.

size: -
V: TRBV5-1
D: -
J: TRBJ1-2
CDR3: CASSPSSTANYGYTF
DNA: TGCGCCAGCAGCCCCTCCTCGACTGCAAACTATGGCTACACCTTC

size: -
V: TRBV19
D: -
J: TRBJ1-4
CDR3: CASSRNRDINEKLFF
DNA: TGTGCCAGTAGTCGTAACCGGGACATAAATGAAAAACTGTTTTTT

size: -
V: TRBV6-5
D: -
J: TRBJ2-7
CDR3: CASSYSALGAGEQYF
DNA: TGTGCCAGCAGTTACTCAGCACTAGGGGCGGGTGAGCAGTACTTC

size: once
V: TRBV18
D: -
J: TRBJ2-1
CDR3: CASSPPSYNEQFF
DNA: TGTGCCAGCTCACCACCATCCTACAATGAGCAGTTCTTC

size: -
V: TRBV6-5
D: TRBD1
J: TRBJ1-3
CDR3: CASSLRGRDTIYF
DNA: TGTGCCAGCAGTCTCAGGGGGCGCGACACCATATATTTT

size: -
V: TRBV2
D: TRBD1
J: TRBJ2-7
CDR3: CASSDGTGGSSYEQYF
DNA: TGTGCCAGCAGTGATGGGACAGGGGGATCCTCCTACGAGCAGTACTTC

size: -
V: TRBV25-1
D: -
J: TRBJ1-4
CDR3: CASSEFRGEKLFF
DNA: TGTGCCAGCAGTGAATTTCGGGGTGAAAAACTGTTTTTT

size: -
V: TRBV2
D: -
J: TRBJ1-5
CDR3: CASSDPISGNQPQHF
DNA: TGTGCCAGCAGTGACCCCATCAGTGGCAATCAGCCCCAGCATTTT

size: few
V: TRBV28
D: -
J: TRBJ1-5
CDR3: CASSPQGRPQHF
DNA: TGTGCCAGCAGTCCACAGGGACGGCCCCAGCATTTT

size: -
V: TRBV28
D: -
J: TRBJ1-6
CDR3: CASKAGVGALHF
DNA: TGTGCCAGCAAGGCAGGGGTTGGGGCCCTCCACTTT

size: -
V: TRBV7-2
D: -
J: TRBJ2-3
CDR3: CASSPTGRGADTQYF
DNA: TGTGCCAGCAGTCCGACGGGAAGAGGGGCAGATACGCAGTATTTT

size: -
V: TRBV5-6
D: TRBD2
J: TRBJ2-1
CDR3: CASSLPSGIFNEQFF
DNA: TGTGCCAGCAGCTTGCCCAGCGGGATCTTCAATGAGCAGTTCTTC

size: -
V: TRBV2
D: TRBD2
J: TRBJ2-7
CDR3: CASSATLLLAGRTYEQYF
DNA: TGTGCCAGCAGTGCCACCCTCCTCCTAGCGGGAAGGACCTACGAGCAGTACTTC

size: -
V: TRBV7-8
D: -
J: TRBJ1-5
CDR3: CASSLVISNQPQHF
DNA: TGTGCCAGCAGCTTAGTCATTAGCAATCAGCCCCAGCATTTT

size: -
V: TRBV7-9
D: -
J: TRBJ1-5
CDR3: CASSLVNQPQHF
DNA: TGTGCCAGCAGCTTAGTTAATCAGCCCCAGCATTTT

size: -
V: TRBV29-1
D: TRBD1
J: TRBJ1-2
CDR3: CSVSGTGIGYTF
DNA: TGCAGCGTCTCCGGGACAGGGATTGGCTACACCTTC

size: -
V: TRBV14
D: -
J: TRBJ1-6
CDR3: CASSLESMNSPLHF
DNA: TGTGCCAGCAGCCTTGAATCCATGAATTCACCCCTCCACTTT

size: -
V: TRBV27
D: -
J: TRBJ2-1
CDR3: CASSLTPGLVYNEQFF
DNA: TGTGCCAGCAGTTTAACACCGGGACTGGTATACAATGAGCAGTTCTTC

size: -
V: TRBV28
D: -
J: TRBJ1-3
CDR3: CASSSMYTGGNTIYF
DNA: TGTGCCAGCAGTTCGATGTATACGGGTGGAAACACCATATATTTT

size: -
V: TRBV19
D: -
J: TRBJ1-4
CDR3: CASSIPRGGRMSEKLFF
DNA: TGTGCCAGTAGTATTCCGCGGGGAGGGAGGATGAGCGAAAAACTGTTTTTT

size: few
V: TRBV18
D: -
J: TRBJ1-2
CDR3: CASSPPVGGGYGYTF
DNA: TGTGCCAGCTCACCACCGGTCGGGGGAGGATACGGCTACACCTTC

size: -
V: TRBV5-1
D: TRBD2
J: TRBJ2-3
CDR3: CASSLVSSGSTDTQYF
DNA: TGCGCCAGCAGCTTGGTGTCTAGCGGGAGCACAGATACGCAGTATTTT

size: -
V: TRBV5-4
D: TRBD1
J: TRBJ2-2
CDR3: CASSAPTGDAYTGELFF
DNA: TGTGCCAGCAGCGCCCCTACAGGGGACGCCTACACCGGGGAGCTGTTTTTT

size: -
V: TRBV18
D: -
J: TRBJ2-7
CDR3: CASSRGAQGREQYF
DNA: TGTGCCAGCTCAAGAGGGGCGCAAGGTCGCGAGCAGTACTTC

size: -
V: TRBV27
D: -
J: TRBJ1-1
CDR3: CASNSQGNTEAFF
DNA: TGTGCCAGCAACTCCCAGGGTAACACTGAAGCTTTCTTT

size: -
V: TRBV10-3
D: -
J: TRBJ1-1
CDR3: CAISVGTMDLGAFF
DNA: TGTGCCATCAGTGTGGGGACAATGGACTTAGGAGCTTTCTTT

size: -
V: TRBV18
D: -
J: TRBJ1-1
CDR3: CASSPNTEAFF
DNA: TGTGCCAGCTCCCCAAACACTGAAGCTTTCTTT

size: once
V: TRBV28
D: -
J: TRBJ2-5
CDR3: CASGPGGGETQYF
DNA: TGTGCCAGCGGCCCCGGAGGTGGGGAGACCCAGTACTTC

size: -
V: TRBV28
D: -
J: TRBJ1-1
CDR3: CASSPVPGRGVYTEAFF
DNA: TGTGCCAGCAGCCCAGTCCCGGGGCGTGGGGTCTACACTGAAGCTTTCTTT

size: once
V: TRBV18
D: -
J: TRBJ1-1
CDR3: CASSPPIAIGTEAFF
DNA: TGTGCCAGCTCACCACCTATCGCCATTGGCACTGAAGCTTTCTTT

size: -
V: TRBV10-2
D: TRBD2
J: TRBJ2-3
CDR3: CASSESGTSSRPGDF
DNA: TGCGCCAGCAGTGAGTCCGGGACTAGCAGCCGTCCGGGGGATTTT

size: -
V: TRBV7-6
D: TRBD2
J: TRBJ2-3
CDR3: CASGLAGGVGTQYF
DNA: TGTGCCAGCGGACTAGCGGGCGGGGTCGGTACGCAGTATTTT

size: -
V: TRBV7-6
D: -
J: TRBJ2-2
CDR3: CASSPNQARNTGELFF
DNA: TGTGCCAGCAGCCCAAACCAGGCAAGGAACACCGGGGAGCTGTTTTTT

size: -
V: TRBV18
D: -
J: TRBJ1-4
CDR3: CASSPTLATNEKLFF
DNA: TGTGCCAGCTCACCAACGCTGGCGACTAATGAAAAACTGTTTTTT

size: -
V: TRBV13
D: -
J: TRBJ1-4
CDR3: CASSTYRAFTNEKLFF
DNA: TGTGCCAGCAGCACCTACAGGGCATTCACTAATGAAAAACTGTTTTTT

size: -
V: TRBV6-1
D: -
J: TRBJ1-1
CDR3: CASIGQMNTEAFF
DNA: TGTGCCAGCATCGGCCAGATGAACACTGAAGCTTTCTTT

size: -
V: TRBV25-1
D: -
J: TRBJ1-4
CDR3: CASSEHGGEKLFF
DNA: TGTGCCAGCAGTGAACACGGTGGTGAAAAACTGTTTTTT

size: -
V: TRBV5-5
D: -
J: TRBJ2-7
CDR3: CASIRGTAGFYEQYF
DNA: TGTGCCAGCATCAGAGGGACGGCTGGTTTCTACGAGCAGTACTTC

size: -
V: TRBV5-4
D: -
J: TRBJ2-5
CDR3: CASSPWGGGGETQYF
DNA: TGTGCCAGCAGCCCGTGGGGAGGTGGGGGAGAGACCCAGTACTTC

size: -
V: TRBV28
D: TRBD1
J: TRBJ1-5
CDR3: CASSSDRGGFAGQPQHF
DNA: TGTGCCAGCAGTTCGGACAGGGGAGGTTTCGCGGGTCAGCCCCAGCATTTT

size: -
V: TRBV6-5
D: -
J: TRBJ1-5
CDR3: CASSSDKPQHF
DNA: TGTGCCAGCAGTTCCGACAAGCCCCAGCATTTT

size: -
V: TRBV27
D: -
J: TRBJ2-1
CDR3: CASSKRGAPYNEQFF
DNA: TGTGCCAGCAGCAAACGGGGTGCCCCCTACAATGAGCAGTTCTTC

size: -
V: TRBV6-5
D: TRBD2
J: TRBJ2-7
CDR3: CASSSEREAATYEQYF
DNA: TGTGCCAGCAGTTCTGAGCGGGAGGCCGCAACCTACGAGCAGTACTTC

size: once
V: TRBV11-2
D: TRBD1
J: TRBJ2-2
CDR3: CASSRRDRSNTGELFF
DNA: TGTGCCAGCAGCCGCCGGGACAGGTCGAACACCGGGGAGCTGTTTTTT

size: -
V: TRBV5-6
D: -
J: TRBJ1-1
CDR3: CASSFGAGTEAFF
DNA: TGTGCCAGCAGCTTTGGTGCGGGCACTGAAGCTTTCTTT

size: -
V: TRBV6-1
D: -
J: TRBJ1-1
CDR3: CAIQVGTEAFF
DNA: TGTGCCATCCAGGTGGGCACTGAAGCTTTCTTT

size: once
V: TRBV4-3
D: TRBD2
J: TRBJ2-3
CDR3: CASSQDRTSGRVGTDTQYF
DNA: TGCGCCAGCAGCCAAGATAGGACTAGCGGGAGGGTGGGCACAGATACGCAGTATTTT

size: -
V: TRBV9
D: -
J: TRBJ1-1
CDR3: CASSSPSLGTEAFF
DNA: TGTGCCAGCAGCTCCCCATCGCTGGGGACTGAAGCTTTCTTT

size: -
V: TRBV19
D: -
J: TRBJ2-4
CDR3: CASSIQTKNIQYF
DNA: TGTGCCAGTAGTATCCAGACTAAAAACATTCAGTACTTC

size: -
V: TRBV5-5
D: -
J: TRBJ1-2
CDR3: CASSSLLTANYGYTF
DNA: TGTGCCAGCAGTTCCCTCCTGACAGCTAACTATGGCTACACCTTC

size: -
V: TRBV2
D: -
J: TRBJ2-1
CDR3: CASSYIAASYNEQFF
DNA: TGTGCCAGCAGTTATATAGCGGCTTCCTACAATGAGCAGTTCTTC

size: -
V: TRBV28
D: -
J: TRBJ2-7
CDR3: CASSLRGASYEQYF
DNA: TGTGCCAGCAGCCTTAGAGGGGCTTCCTACGAGCAGTACTTC

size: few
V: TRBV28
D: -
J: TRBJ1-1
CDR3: CASSPPWGGTEAFF
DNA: TGTGCCAGCAGCCCACCCTGGGGGGGTACTGAAGCTTTCTTT

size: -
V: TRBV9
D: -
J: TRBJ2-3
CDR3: CASSVVDGRTDTQYF
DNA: TGTGCCAGCAGCGTAGTCGACGGACGCACAGATACGCAGTATTTT

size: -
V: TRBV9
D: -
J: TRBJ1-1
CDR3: CASSVGSGLGTEAFF
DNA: TGTGCCAGCAGCGTAGGTTCGGGGCTAGGCACTGAAGCTTTCTTT

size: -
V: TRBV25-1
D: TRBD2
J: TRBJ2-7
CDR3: CASSPGRGDEQYF
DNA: TGTGCCAGCAGTCCAGGGAGGGGCGACGAGCAGTACTTC